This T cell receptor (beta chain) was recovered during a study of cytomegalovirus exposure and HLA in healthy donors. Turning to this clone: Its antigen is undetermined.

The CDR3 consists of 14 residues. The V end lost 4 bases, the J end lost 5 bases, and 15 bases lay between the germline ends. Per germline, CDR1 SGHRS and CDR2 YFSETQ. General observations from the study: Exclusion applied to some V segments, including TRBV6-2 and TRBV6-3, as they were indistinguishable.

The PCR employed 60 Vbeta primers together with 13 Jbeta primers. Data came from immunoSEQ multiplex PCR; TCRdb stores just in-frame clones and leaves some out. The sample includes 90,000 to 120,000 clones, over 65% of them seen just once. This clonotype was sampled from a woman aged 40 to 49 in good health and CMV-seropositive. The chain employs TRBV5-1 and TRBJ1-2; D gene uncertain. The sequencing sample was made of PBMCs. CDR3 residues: CASSPPRAGYGYTF. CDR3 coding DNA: TGCGCCAGCAGCCCTCCGAGGGCCGGGTATGGCTACACCTTC.